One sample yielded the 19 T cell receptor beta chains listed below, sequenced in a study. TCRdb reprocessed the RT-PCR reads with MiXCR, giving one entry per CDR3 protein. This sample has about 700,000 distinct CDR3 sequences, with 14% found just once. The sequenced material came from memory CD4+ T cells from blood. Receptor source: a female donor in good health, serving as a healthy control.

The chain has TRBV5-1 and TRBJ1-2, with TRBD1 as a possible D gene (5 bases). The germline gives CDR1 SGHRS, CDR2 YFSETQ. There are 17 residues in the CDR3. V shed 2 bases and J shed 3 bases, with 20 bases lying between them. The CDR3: CASSFGAKGNSDYGYTF. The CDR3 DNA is TGCGCCAGCAGCTTTGGGGCTAAGGGGAACTCCGACTATGGCTACACCTTC.

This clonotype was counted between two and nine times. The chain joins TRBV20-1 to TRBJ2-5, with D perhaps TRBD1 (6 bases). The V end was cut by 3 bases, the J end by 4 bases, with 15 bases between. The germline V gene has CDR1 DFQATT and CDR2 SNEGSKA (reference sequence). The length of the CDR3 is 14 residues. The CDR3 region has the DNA TGCAGTGCTAGGGGGACCAGGGGCCCAGAGACCCAGTACTTC. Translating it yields CSARGTRGPETQYF.

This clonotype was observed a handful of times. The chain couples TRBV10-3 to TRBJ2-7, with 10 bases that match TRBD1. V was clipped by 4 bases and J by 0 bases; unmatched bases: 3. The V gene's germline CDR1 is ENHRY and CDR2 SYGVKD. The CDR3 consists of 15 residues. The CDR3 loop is CAISVGQGSSYEQYF. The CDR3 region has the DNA TGTGCCATCAGTGTGGGACAGGGGAGCTCCTACGAGCAGTACTTC.

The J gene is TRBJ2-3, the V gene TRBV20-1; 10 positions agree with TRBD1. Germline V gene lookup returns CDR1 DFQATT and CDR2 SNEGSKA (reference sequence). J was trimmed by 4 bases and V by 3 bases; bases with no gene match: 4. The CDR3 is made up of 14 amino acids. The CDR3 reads CSARLGQGPDTQYF. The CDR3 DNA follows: TGCAGTGCTAGGCTGGGACAGGGGCCAGATACGCAGTATTTT.

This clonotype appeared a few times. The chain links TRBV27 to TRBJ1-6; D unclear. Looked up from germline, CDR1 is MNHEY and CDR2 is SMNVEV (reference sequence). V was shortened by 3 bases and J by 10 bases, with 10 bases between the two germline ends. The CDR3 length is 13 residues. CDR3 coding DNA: TGTGCCAGCAGTTTGGTGAGGCGGTCACCCCTCCACTTT. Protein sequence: CASSLVRRSPLHF.

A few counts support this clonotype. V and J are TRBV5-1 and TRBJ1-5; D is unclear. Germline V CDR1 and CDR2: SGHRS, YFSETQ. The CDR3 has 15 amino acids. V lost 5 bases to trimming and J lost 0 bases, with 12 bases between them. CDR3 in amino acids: CASSREGYSNQPQHF. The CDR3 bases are TGCGCCAGCAGTCGCGAGGGCTATAGCAATCAGCCCCAGCATTTT.

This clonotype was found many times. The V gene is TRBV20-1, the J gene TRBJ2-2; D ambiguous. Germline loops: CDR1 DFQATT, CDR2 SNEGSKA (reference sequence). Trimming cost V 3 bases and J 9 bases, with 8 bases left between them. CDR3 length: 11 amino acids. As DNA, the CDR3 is TGCAGTGCTAGCCAAGGGCGGGAGCTGTTTTTT. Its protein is CSASQGRELFF.

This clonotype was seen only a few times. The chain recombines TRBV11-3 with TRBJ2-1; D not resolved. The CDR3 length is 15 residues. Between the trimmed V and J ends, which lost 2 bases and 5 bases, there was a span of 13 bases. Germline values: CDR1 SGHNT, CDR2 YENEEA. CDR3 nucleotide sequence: TGTGCCAGCAGCTTACGGCAGTCGCGCAACAATGAGCAGTTCTTC. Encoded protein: CASSLRQSRNNEQFF.

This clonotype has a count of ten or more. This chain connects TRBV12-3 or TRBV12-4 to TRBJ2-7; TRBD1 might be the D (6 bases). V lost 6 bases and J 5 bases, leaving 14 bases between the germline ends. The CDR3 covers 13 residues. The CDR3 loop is CASSPHTGNEQYF. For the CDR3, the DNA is TGTGCCAGCAGCCCCCACACAGGGAACGAGCAGTACTTC.

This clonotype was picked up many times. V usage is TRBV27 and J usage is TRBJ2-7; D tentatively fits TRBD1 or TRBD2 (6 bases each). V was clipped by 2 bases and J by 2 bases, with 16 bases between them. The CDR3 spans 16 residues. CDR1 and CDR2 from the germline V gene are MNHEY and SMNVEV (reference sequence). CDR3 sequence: CASSLSRLGGAYEQYF. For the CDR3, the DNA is TGTGCCAGCAGTTTAAGTCGTTTGGGGGGCGCCTACGAGCAGTACTTC.

CDR3 in DNA: TGTGCCAGTGGAAAAAGCGGGAGGTCTGGTGAGCAGTTCTTC. Amino acid sequence: CASGKSGRSGEQFF. The chain couples TRBV19 to TRBJ2-1; 9 nucleotides line up with TRBD2. CDR3 length equals 14 residues. Trimming took 8 bases from V and 9 from J; bases not matched to a gene: 11. Germline V CDR1 and CDR2: LNHDA, SQIVND (reference sequence).

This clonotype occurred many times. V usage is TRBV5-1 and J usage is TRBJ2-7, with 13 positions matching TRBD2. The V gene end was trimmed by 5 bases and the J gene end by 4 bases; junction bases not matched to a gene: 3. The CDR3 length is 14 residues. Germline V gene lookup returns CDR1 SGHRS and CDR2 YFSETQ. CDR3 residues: CASRLAGGPYEQYF. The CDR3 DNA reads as TGCGCCAGCAGACTAGCGGGAGGGCCGTACGAGCAGTACTTC.

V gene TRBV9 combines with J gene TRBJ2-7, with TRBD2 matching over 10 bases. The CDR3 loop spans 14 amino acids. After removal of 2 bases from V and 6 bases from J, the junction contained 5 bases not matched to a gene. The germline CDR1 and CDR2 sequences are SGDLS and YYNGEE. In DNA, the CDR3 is TGTGCCAGCAGCGTCAGCGGGAGGGGGAGCGAGCAGTACTTC. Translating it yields CASSVSGRGSEQYF.

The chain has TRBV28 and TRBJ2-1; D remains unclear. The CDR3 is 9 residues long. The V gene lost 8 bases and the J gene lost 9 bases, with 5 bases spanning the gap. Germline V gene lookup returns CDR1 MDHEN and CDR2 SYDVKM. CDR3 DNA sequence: TGTGCCAGCGGGTTTGAGCAGTTCTTC. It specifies CASGFEQFF.

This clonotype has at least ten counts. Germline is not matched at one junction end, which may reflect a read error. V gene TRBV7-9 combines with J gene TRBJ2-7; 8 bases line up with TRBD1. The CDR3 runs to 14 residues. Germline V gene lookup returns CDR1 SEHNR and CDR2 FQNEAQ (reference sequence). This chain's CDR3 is CASREQGAQVPLEF. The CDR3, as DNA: TGTGCCAGCAGAGAGCAGGGGGCGCAGGTTCCCTTAGAATTC.

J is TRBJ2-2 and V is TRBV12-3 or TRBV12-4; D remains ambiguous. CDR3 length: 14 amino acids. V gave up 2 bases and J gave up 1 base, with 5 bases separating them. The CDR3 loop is CASSLFGNTGELFF. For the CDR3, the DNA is TGTGCCAGCAGTTTATTTGGGAACACCGGGGAGCTGTTTTTT.

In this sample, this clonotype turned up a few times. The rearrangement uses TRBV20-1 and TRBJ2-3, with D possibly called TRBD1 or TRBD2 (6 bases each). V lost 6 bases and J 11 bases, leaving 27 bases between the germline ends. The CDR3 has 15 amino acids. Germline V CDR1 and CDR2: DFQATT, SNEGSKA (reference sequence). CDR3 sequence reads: CSAGGESYPQNRQYF. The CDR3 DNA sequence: TGCAGTGCGGGGGGCGAGTCATACCCACAAAACCGGCAGTATTTT.

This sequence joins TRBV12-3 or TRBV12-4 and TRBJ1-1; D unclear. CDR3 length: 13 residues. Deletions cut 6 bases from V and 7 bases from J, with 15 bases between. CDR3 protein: CASRVDRVGEAFF. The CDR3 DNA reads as TGTGCCAGCAGGGTGGACCGAGTCGGTGAAGCTTTCTTT.

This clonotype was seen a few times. The chain's CDR3 is CASSYSLQGNSPLHF. The CDR3 DNA is TGTGCCAGCAGTTACTCCCTACAGGGCAATTCACCCCTCCACTTT. V usage is TRBV6-5 and J usage is TRBJ1-6; D possibly corresponds to TRBD1 (6 bases). The CDR3 is 15 amino acids. The germline V and J ends were trimmed by 0 bases and 7 bases, with 10 bases remaining between them. The V gene's germline CDR1 is MNHEY and CDR2 SVGAGI.